These T cell receptor beta chains were read from a single sample in a study of OX40 agonist ivuxolimab in advanced cancers. TCRdb's table, derived via immunoSEQ multiplex PCR, lists solely in-frame clones and lacks some. This sample has 65,000 or so clones; about 80% occur once, and the top ten carry 2% to 3%. The sample was CD4+ or CD8+ T cells sorted from blood, taken in a trial of the OX40 agonist ivuxolimab. These receptors originate from an adult with an advanced solid tumor such as melanoma, head and neck, liver or kidney cancer. CDR3s include the opening cysteine and the closing phenylalanine or tryptophan. Each record gives: clone size, J gene, V gene, D gene, CDR3 protein, CDR3 DNA. The D gene is left open where the match is weak. Clone size is stated in some rows and not others, as once, few, many or a class when expanded.

>.|TRBJ1-3|TRBV5-1|.
CASGEGRGGNTIYF
TGCGCCAGCGGAGAGGGCAGGGGTGGAAACACCATATATTTT
>.|TRBJ1-1|TRBV18|TRBD1
CASSLGTGGNTEAFF
TGTGCCAGCTCACTCGGGACAGGGGGGAACACTGAAGCTTTCTTT
>few|TRBJ2-1|TRBV4-1|TRBD1
CASSQDRDRGNEQFF
TGCGCCAGCAGCCAGGACCGGGACAGGGGCAATGAGCAGTTCTTC
>once|TRBJ2-1|TRBV6-5|TRBD2
CASRKGLAVGEQFF
TGTGCCAGCCGCAAGGGACTAGCGGTGGGTGAGCAGTTCTTC
>.|TRBJ2-2|TRBV30|TRBD2
CAWNRGGTGELFF
TGTGCCTGGAACCGGGGGGGCACCGGGGAGCTGTTTTTT
>.|TRBJ2-7|TRBV11-2|.
CASSSFYEQYF
TGTGCCAGCAGCTCCTTTTACGAGCAGTACTTC
>.|TRBJ1-4|TRBV30|.
CAWRALRGGKLFF
TGTGCCTGGAGAGCCCTTAGGGGTGGAAAACTGTTTTTT
>.|TRBJ2-5|TRBV7-9|.
CASSSSGQETQYF
TGTGCCAGCAGCTCCAGCGGGCAAGAGACCCAGTACTTC
>.|TRBJ1-1|TRBV19|.
CASSTHSGGERTEAFF
TGTGCCAGTAGCACCCACTCGGGCGGGGAGCGTACTGAAGCTTTCTTT
>.|TRBJ1-3|TRBV6-5|.
CASSPGLRSGNTIYF
TGTGCCAGCAGCCCAGGACTTCGCTCTGGAAACACCATATATTTT
>.|TRBJ2-7|TRBV7-3|TRBD2
CASSFGTSAMYEQYF
TGTGCCAGCAGCTTTGGGACTAGCGCAATGTACGAGCAGTACTTC
>.|TRBJ2-2|TRBV19|TRBD2
CASTLGGTGELFF
TGTGCCAGTACCCTGGGGGGGACCGGGGAGCTGTTTTTT
>.|TRBJ2-7|TRBV6-1|.
CASNQVGVMAEQYF
TGTGCCAGCAATCAGGTGGGAGTGATGGCCGAGCAGTACTTC
>.|TRBJ2-7|TRBV11-2|TRBD2
CASSSTSGWAEQYF
TGTGCCAGCAGCTCAACTAGCGGCTGGGCCGAGCAGTACTTC
>.|TRBJ2-5|TRBV4-2|.
CASSQVERETQYF
TGTGCCAGCAGCCAAGTAGAAAGAGAGACCCAGTACTTC
>.|TRBJ1-2|TRBV7-9|TRBD1
CASSPTGEVSYGYTF
TGTGCCAGCAGCCCTACAGGGGAGGTTTCCTATGGCTACACCTTC
>.|TRBJ2-3|TRBV10-3|.
CAISESDLGHRYF
TGTGCCATCAGTGAGTCGGATCTGGGCCATCGGTATTTT
>.|TRBJ2-1|TRBV30|.
CACSISPSNEQFF
TGTGCCTGCTCCATCAGTCCCAGCAATGAGCAGTTCTTC
>.|TRBJ1-4|TRBV11-3|.
CASSPRGVNFEKLFF
TGTGCCAGCAGCCCTAGAGGGGTTAATTTTGAAAAACTGTTTTTT
>.|TRBJ2-1|TRBV2|.
CASSVGGTQNEQFF
TGTGCCAGCAGTGTTGGGGGTACACAGAATGAGCAGTTCTTC
>.|TRBJ2-7|TRBV11-1|TRBD1
CASSSGQGKEQYF
TGTGCCAGCAGCTCCGGACAGGGAAAAGAGCAGTACTTC
>.|TRBJ2-2|TRBV11-2|TRBD2
CASSRGLAGGRTGELFF
TGTGCCAGCAGCCGCGGACTAGCGGGGGGGCGCACCGGGGAGCTGTTTTTT
>.|TRBJ2-1|TRBV7-2|.
CASSLTYDNEQFF
TGTGCCAGCAGCTTAACTTACGACAATGAGCAGTTCTTC